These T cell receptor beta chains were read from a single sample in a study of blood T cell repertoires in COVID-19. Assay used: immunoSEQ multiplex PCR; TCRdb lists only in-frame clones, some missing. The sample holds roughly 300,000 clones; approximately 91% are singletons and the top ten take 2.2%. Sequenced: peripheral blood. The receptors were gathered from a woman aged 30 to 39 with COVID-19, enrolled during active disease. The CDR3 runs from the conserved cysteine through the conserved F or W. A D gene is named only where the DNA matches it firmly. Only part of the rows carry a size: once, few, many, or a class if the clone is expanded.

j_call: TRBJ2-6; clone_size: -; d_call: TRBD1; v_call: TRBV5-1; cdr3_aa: CASSLTGAHGANVLTF; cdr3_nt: TGCGCCAGCAGCTTAACAGGGGCGCATGGGGCCAACGTCCTGACTTTC
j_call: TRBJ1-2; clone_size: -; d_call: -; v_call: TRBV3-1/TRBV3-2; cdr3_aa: CASSQDWGRPVGYTF; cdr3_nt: TGTGCCAGCAGCCAAGATTGGGGGAGGCCGGTTGGCTACACCTTC
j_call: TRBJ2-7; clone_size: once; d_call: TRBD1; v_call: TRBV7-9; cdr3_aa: CASSPKIGQGRYEQYF; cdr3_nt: TGTGCCAGCAGCCCTAAGATCGGACAGGGGAGGTACGAGCAGTACTTC
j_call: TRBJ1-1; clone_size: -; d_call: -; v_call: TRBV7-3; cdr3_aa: CASSPDGGVGTEAFF; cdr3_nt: TGTGCCAGCAGCCCCGACGGGGGAGTCGGGACTGAAGCTTTCTTT
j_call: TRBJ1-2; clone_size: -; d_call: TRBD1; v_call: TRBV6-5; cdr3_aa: CASSPGTGATGGYTF; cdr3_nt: TGTGCCAGCAGTCCCGGGACAGGGGCCACTGGTGGCTACACCTTC
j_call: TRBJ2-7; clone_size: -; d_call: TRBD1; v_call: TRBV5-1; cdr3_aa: CASSSDATGGGGEQYF; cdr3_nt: TGCGCCAGCAGCTCGGATGCTACAGGGGGCGGGGGCGAGCAGTACTTC
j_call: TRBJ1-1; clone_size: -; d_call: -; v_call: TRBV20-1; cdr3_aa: CSARDQTEAFF; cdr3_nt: TGCAGTGCTAGAGACCAAACTGAAGCTTTCTTT
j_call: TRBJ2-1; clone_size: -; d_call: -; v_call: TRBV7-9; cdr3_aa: CASSPKPGTGTSYNEQFF; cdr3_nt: TGTGCCAGCAGCCCTAAGCCGGGAACCGGGACATCCTACAATGAGCAGTTCTTC
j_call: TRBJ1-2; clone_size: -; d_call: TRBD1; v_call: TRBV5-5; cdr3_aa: CASSGDRGNYGYTF; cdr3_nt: TGTGCCAGCAGCGGAGACAGGGGAAACTATGGCTACACCTTC
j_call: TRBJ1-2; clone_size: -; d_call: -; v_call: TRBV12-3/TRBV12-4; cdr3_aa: CASSLWGVEGYTF; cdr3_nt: TGTGCCAGCAGCCTTTGGGGGGTAGAGGGCTACACCTTC
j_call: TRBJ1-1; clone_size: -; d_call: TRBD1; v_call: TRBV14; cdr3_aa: CASSQIGQGNTEAFF; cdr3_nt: TGTGCCAGCAGCCAAATAGGACAGGGGAACACTGAAGCTTTCTTT
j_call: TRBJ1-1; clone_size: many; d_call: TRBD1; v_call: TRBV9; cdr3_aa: CASSVYTGVRNTEAFF; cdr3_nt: TGTGCCAGCAGCGTATATACAGGGGTAAGGAACACTGAAGCTTTCTTT
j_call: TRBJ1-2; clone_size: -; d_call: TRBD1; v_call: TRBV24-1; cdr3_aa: CATSDLRTGYGYTF; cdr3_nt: TGTGCCACCAGTGATTTGAGGACAGGCTATGGCTACACCTTC
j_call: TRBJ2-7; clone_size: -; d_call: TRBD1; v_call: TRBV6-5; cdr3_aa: CASRIDRGHSYEQYF; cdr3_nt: TGTGCCAGCAGGATAGACAGGGGGCACTCCTACGAGCAGTACTTC
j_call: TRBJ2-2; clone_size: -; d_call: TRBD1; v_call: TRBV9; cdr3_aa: CASSSATGTGNTGELFF; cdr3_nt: TGTGCCAGCAGCTCAGCCACCGGGACAGGGAACACCGGGGAGCTGTTTTTT
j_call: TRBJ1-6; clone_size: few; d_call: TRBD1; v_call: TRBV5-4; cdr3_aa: CASNSGTGYNSPLHF; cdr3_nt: TGTGCCAGCAACTCCGGGACAGGCTATAATTCACCCCTCCACTTT
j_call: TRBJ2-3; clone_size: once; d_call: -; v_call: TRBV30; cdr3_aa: CAWSVAGGADTQYF; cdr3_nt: TGTGCCTGGAGTGTAGCTGGAGGGGCAGATACGCAGTATTTT
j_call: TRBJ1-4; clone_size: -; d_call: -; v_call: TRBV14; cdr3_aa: CASSQQTGINEKLFF; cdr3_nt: TGTGCCAGCAGCCAGCAGACAGGAATAAATGAAAAACTGTTTTTT
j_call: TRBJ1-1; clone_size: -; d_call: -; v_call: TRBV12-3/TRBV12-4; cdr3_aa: CASSWAKNTEAFF; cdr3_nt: TGTGCCAGCAGTTGGGCAAAAAACACTGAAGCTTTCTTT
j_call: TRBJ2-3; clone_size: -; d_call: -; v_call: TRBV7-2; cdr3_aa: CASSLAQAGWGDTQYF; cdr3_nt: TGTGCCAGCAGCTTAGCGCAGGCGGGATGGGGTGATACGCAGTATTTT
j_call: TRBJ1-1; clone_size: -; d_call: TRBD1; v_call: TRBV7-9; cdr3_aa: CASRPRVRDSLNTEAFF; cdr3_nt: TGTGCCAGCAGACCCCGGGTGAGGGACAGCCTGAACACTGAAGCTTTCTTT
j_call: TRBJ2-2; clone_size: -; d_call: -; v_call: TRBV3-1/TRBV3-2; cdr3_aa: CASSQGGGTGELFF; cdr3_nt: TGTGCCAGCAGCCAAGGAGGAGGGACCGGGGAGCTGTTTTTT
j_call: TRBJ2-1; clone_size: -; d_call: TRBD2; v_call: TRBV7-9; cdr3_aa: CASSLGTSGRLSSYNEQFF; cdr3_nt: TGTGCCAGCAGCTTAGGGACTAGCGGGAGACTCTCGTCCTACAATGAGCAGTTCTTC
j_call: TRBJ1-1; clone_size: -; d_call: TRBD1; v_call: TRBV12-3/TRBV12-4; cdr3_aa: CASRMTGFTEAFF; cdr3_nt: TGTGCCAGCAGGATGACAGGGTTCACTGAAGCTTTCTTT
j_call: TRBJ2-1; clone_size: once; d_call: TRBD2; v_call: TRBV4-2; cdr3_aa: CASSQGTSGRGARDEQFF; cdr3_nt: TGTGCCAGCAGCCAAGGGACTAGCGGGAGGGGGGCGCGGGATGAGCAGTTCTTC
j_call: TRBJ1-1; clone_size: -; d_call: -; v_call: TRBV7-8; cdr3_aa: CASSLELTNTEAFF; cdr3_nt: TGTGCCAGCAGCTTAGAGTTGACAAACACTGAAGCTTTCTTT
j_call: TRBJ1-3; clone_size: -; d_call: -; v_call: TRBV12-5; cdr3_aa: CASGLVLGEGGNTIYF; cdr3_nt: TGTGCTAGTGGTTTGGTACTCGGGGAAGGTGGAAACACCATATATTTT
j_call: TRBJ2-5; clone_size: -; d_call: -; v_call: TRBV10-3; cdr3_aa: CAISDQLGDGGPGETQYF; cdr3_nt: TGTGCCATCAGTGACCAACTCGGGGATGGGGGCCCCGGGGAGACCCAGTACTTC
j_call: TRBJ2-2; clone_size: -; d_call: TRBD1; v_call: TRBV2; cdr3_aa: CASSGTGKATGELFF; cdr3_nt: TGTGCCAGCAGTGGGACAGGGAAAGCCACCGGGGAGCTGTTTTTT
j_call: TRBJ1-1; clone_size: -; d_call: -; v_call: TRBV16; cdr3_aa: CASSLTVRNTEAFF; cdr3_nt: TGTGCCAGCAGCCTAACCGTCAGAAACACTGAAGCTTTCTTT
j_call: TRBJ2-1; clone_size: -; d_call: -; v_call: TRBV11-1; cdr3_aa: CASSPQGQKSVNEQFF; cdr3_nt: TGTGCCAGCAGCCCCCAGGGACAAAAGTCGGTGAATGAGCAGTTCTTC
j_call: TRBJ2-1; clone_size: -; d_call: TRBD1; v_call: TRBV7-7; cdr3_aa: CASSPRLDRGHEQFF; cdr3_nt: TGTGCCAGCAGCCCCAGATTGGACAGGGGACATGAGCAGTTCTTC
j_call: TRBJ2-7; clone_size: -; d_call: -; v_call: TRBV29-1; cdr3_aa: CSVEGTGAYEQYF; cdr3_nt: TGCAGCGTTGAAGGGACGGGAGCCTACGAGCAGTACTTC
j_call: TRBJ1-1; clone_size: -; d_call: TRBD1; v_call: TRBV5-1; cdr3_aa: CASSLDAGGNTEAFF; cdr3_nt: TGCGCCAGCAGCTTGGATGCAGGGGGCAACACTGAAGCTTTCTTT
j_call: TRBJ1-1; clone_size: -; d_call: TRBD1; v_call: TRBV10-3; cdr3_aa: CAISPAGTVNTEAFF; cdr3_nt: TGTGCCATCAGTCCCGCCGGGACAGTGAACACTGAAGCTTTCTTT
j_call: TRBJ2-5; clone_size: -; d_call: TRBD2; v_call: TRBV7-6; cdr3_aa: CASSVTLGGLAGETQYF; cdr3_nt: TGTGCCAGCAGCGTAACCCTCGGGGGGCTAGCGGGAGAGACCCAGTACTTC
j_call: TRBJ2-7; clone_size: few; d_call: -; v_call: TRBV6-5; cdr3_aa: CASVDYYEQYF; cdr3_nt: TGTGCCAGTGTTGACTACTACGAGCAGTACTTC
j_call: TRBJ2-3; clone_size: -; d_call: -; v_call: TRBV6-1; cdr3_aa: CASSELRSTDTQYF; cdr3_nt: TGTGCCAGCAGTGAGCTAAGAAGCACAGATACGCAGTATTTT